These 24 T cell receptor beta chains were sequenced from one sample in a study of tissue T cells after allogeneic stem cell transplantation. This sample's time point: mouse harvest day 7 after allogeneic transplant. The graft held 10^6 splenic CD5+ T cells and 10^7 T-cell-depleted bone marrow cells. Clones were read by immunoSEQ multiplex PCR, and TCRdb kept only the in-frame ones, dropping some. The table has 8,000 to 9,000 clones, 35% to 50% seen once; the top ten hold over 1.2%. The sample taken for sequencing was skin. Every receptor here comes from a female BALB/c mouse given C57BL/6 T cells with graft-versus-host disease after an allogeneic hematopoietic cell transplant.

This clone was counted between two and nine times. Genes and germline are mouse. The read falls 1 residue short of the CDR3 end, and the missing part is taken from the germline J gene. The genes are TRBV26 and TRBJ1-6; D remains ambiguous. TRBJ1-6 is filed as an ORF, its function uncertain. Germline V gene sequence: CDR1 KGHPV, CDR2 FQNQEV (reference sequence). The CDR3 runs 14 residues. Trimming stripped 4 bases from V and 0 bases from J, with 4 bases between. The CDR3 DNA, read in part, is TGTGCCAGCAGTCACAGTTCCTATAATTCGCCCCTCTAC. This encodes CASSHSSYNSPLY. The entire CDR3 is CASSHSSYNSPLYF.

As regards this clone: Mouse germline and gene names are used. The read terminates 1 residue before the CDR3 end, so the remaining end is supplied by the germline J gene. The V and J genes are TRBV26 and TRBJ2-4; D is perhaps TRBD2 (7 bases). The CDR3 is 13 amino acids. Germline V CDR1 and CDR2: KGHPV, FQNQEV (reference sequence). Trimming stripped 8 bases from V and 6 bases from J, with 15 bases between. The DNA read from the CDR3 is TGTGCCAGCTCCCTTAGGGGGGCGAACACCTTGTAC. Its translation: CASSLRGANTLY. The complete CDR3 reads CASSLRGANTLYF. The complete variable domain, with remaining parts taken from reference TRBV26 and TRBJ2-4, reads NSKVIQTPRYLVKGQGQKAKMRCIPEKGHPVVFWYQQNKNNEFKFLINFQNQEVLQQIDMTEKRFSAECPSNSPCSLEIQSSEAGDSALYLCASSLRGANTLYFGAGTRLSVL.

For this clone: Gene labels here are mouse ones. The read ends 1 residue before the CDR3 terminus; that terminus is restored from the germline J gene. This chain links TRBV12-2 with TRBJ2-1; 8 nucleotides match TRBD2. This CDR3 is built from 15 residues. The V gene end was trimmed by 0 bases and the J gene end by 3 bases; junction bases not matched to a gene: 3. CDR1 is SGHLS, CDR2 HYDKME, per germline. The CDR3 region is CASSLVLGGYAEQFF. The sequenced CDR3 bases are TGTGCCAGCTCTCTCGTTCTGGGGGGCTATGCTGAGCAGTTC.

Comments on this clone: Mouse gene names and germline throughout. The read ends 1 residue early relative to the CDR3; the germline J gene fills the gap. The chain combines TRBV26 with TRBJ2-7; 9 bases agree with TRBD1. Germline trimming cut 3 bases from V and 2 bases from J; bases unmatched to any gene: 2. Germline assignment: CDR1 KGHPV and CDR2 FQNQEV (reference sequence). The CDR3 loop spans 14 amino acids. CDR3 residues: CASSLHRGPYEQYF. The part of the CDR3 DNA that was read is TGTGCCAGCAGTCTCCACAGGGGGCCCTATGAACAGTAC. The whole variable domain, filled in from reference TRBV26 and TRBJ2-7, reads NSKVIQTPRYLVKGQGQKAKMRCIPEKGHPVVFWYQQNKNNEFKFLINFQNQEVLQQIDMTEKRFSAECPSNSPCSLEIQSSEAGDSALYLCASSLHRGPYEQYFGPGTRLTVL.

In the case of this clone: The gene names here belong to mouse. From the germline J gene comes the end of the CDR3, since the read stops 1 residue before it. J is TRBJ2-7 and V is TRBV13-1, with D perhaps matching TRBD2 (6 bases). Germline CDR1 is NSHNY and CDR2 is SYGAGN. Trimming stripped 7 bases from V and 0 bases from J, with 8 bases between. The CDR3 covers 12 residues. The CDR3: CASLGSSYEQYF. Incomplete CDR3 DNA: TGTGCCAGCCTGGGGAGCTCCTATGAACAGTAC.

For this clone: All gene names here are mouse names. The CDR3 is cut off 1 residue early in the read; its end comes from the germline J gene. This chain joins TRBV13-3 and TRBJ2-5; D gene uncertain. V shed 3 bases and J shed 5 bases, with 4 bases lying between them. The CDR3 spans 11 residues. The germline V gene encodes CDR1 NNHDY and CDR2 SYVADS. The CDR3 DNA, read in part, is TGTGCCAGCAGTGGGCGAGACACCCAGTAC. Its protein is CASSGRDTQY. The complete CDR3 reads CASSGRDTQYF.

About this clone itself: The genes and germline here are from mouse. The read is 1 residue too short to cover the CDR3 end, so that end is filled in from the germline J gene. The chain recombines TRBV19 with TRBJ2-7; D is ambiguous. Germline CDR1 and CDR2: FNHDT and SITEND (reference sequence). The CDR3 runs to 12 residues. V lost 2 bases and J 3 bases, leaving 6 bases between the germline ends. The sequenced CDR3 bases are TGTGCCAGCAGTATTTCGGGCTATGAACAGTAC. Translation: CASSISGYEQY. The entire CDR3 protein reads CASSISGYEQYF.

This clone has only one observation. Genes and germline are mouse. The CDR3 end lies 1 residue beyond the end of the read and is filled in from the germline J gene. This sequence joins TRBV16 and TRBJ1-6, with unresolved D. TRBJ1-6 is known as an ORF, though its function is uncertain. CDR3 length equals 14 residues. Germline V gene lookup returns CDR1 SGHSA and CDR2 FRNQAP. The ends were cut back, 1 base at V and 7 bases at J, with 8 bases in the middle. Incomplete CDR3 DNA: TGTGCAAGCAGCTTAGGGGTGGAGAATTCGCCCCTCTAC. Protein: CASSLGVENSPLY. The full CDR3 reads CASSLGVENSPLYF.

With regard to this clone: Gene names follow the mouse nomenclature. The covered CDR3 bases are TGTGCCAGCAGTCGACAGGGGAGGAACTCCGACTACACC. Translating it yields CASSRQGRNSDYT. The whole CDR3 protein reads CASSRQGRNSDYTF. The V call is TRBV26, the J call TRBJ1-2, with 8 bases matching TRBD1. The read ends 1 residue early relative to the CDR3; the germline J gene fills the gap. The junction had 3 bases not matched to a gene; V was cut back by 4 bases and J by 2 bases. Germline V gene lookup returns CDR1 KGHPV and CDR2 FQNQEV (reference sequence). The CDR3 has 14 amino acids. Supplemented by reference TRBV26 and TRBJ1-2, the full variable domain reads NSKVIQTPRYLVKGQGQKAKMRCIPEKGHPVVFWYQQNKNNEFKFLINFQNQEVLQQIDMTEKRFSAECPSNSPCSLEIQSSEAGDSALYLCASSRQGRNSDYTFGSGTRLLVI.

Concerning this clone itself: Mouse gene names and germline throughout. The read ends 1 residue early relative to the CDR3; the germline J gene fills the gap. V is TRBV16 and J is TRBJ2-3; a possible D gene is TRBD2 (6 bases). V was cut by 1 base and J by 0 bases, with 8 bases left in between. This CDR3 is 15 amino acids long. CDR1 is SGHSA and CDR2 is FRNQAP in the germline V gene. CDR3 bases read: TGTGCAAGCAGCTTAGGAGGGACTAGTGCAGAAACGCTGTAT. This codes for CASSLGGTSAETLY. The whole CDR3 is CASSLGGTSAETLYF.

As regards this clone: Gene names and germline refer to mouse. The DNA ends 1 residue before the CDR3 does, and the rest of the CDR3 is filled in from the germline J gene. The gene calls are TRBV1 and TRBJ2-5; the D gene is possibly TRBD2 (5 bases). Germline V CDR1 and CDR2: NSQYPW, LRSPGD (reference sequence). V was pared by 2 bases and J by 1 base, with 16 bases between. The CDR3 spans 17 residues. The part of the CDR3 DNA that was read is TGCACCTGCAGTGCAAGATCAGGCTGGGTCCACCAAGACACCCAGTAC. Protein: CTCSARSGWVHQDTQY. The full-length CDR3 reads as CTCSARSGWVHQDTQYF.

Worth noting for this clone: Germline and genes: mouse. Sequencing ends 1 residue short of the CDR3 end; the germline J gene provides the rest. V is TRBV5 and J is TRBJ1-1, with D unclear. With 0 bases removed from V and 0 bases from J, the gap between germline ends came to 8 bases. Germline-derived CDR1 and CDR2 are LGHNA and YNLKQL (reference sequence). The CDR3 covers 15 residues. CDR3 DNA (partial): TGTGCCAGCAGCCAAGATTGGAGGGCAAACACAGAAGTCTTC. Amino acid sequence: CASSQDWRANTEVF. The whole CDR3 reads CASSQDWRANTEVFF.

This clone was found a few times. Here the gene names and germline are mouse. The read is 1 residue too short to cover the CDR3 end, so that end is filled in from the germline J gene. This chain connects TRBV26 to TRBJ1-3; D not resolved. Trimming took 2 bases from V and 0 from J, leaving 8 bases between them. This CDR3 spans 15 amino acids. The germline CDR1 and CDR2 sequences are KGHPV and FQNQEV (reference sequence). CDR3 sequence: CASSLLRNSGNTLYF. The CDR3 bases that were read are TGTGCCAGCAGTCTGCTCAGGAATTCTGGAAATACGCTCTAT.

For this clone: Gene names denote mouse genes. The CDR3 end is not reached by the read, which stops 1 residue before it; the germline J gene fills it in. This chain uses TRBV15 with TRBJ2-7; a possible D gene is TRBD1 (5 bases). Trimming took off 6 bases at V and 4 bases at J, with 10 bases between the two ends. The CDR3 totals 12 residues. CDR1 is SGHND and CDR2 is FRSKSL in the germline V gene. The CDR3: CASSLDKYEQYF. The DNA read from the CDR3 is TGTGCCAGCAGCCTGGACAAATATGAACAGTAC. Complete variable domain (other parts from reference TRBV15 and TRBJ2-7): DAGVTQTPRHEVAEKGQTIILKCEPVSGHNDLFWYRQTKIQGLELLSYFRSKSLMEDGGAFKDRFKAEMLNSSFSTLKIQPTEPKDSAVYLCASSLDKYEQYFGPGTRLTVL.

On this clone itself: Genes and germline come from the mouse. The missing CDR3 end, 1 residue past where the read stops, is filled in from the germline J gene. V usage is TRBV20 and J usage is TRBJ2-7; TRBD2 agrees at 8 bases. The junction had 5 bases not matched to a gene; V was cut back by 0 bases and J by 4 bases. Germline V gene sequence: CDR1 GFQATS, CDR2 STVNSAI. The CDR3 runs 14 residues. CDR3 loop: CGARERAGGYEQYF. The covered CDR3 bases are TGTGGTGCTAGGGAAAGGGCTGGGGGGTATGAACAGTAC.

This clone was counted a single time. Gene labels here are mouse ones. The observed sequence ends 1 residue before the CDR3 terminus, with the missing tail filled in from the germline J gene. The V gene is TRBV23, the J gene TRBJ2-3; TRBD1 is taken as the D call from the table, unchecked against the DNA. From germline, CDR1 is KGHTA and CDR2 FQNQQP. The CDR3 contains 13 residues. The CDR3 sequence is CSSSLNNAETLYF. The covered CDR3 bases are TGCTCCAGCAGTCTCAACAATGCAGAAACGCTGTAT.

A note on this clone: Gene names and germline match the mouse. Coverage ceases 1 residue before the CDR3 finishes, and the germline J gene fills in the end. This chain uses TRBV16 with TRBJ2-5; TRBD1 agrees at 7 bases. This CDR3 has 14 amino acids. Looked up from germline, CDR1 is SGHSA and CDR2 is FRNQAP. V shed 0 bases and J 6 bases; nucleotides not matched to a gene: 3. The CDR3 bases that were read are TGTGCAAGCAGCTTAGAGACAGGGAGGGACACCCAGTAC. It translates to CASSLETGRDTQY. The entire CDR3 sequence reads CASSLETGRDTQYF.

A note on this clone: Mouse germline and gene names are used. CDR3 bases read: TGTGCCAGCTCTCTCGTGGGAGGGAACACAGAAGTCTTC. Its protein product is CASSLVGGNTEVF. Given in full, the CDR3 is CASSLVGGNTEVFF. This chain uses TRBV12-1 with TRBJ1-1; D not certain. Read data end 1 residue before the CDR3 end; the end is taken from the germline J gene. V lost 0 bases, J lost 1 base, and 8 bases lay in between. Germline CDR1 and CDR2: SGHSN and HYEKVE. The CDR3 loop spans 14 amino acids.

Notes on this clone: The listed genes are named as in mouse. The CDR3 extends 1 residue past the end of the read, so its final part is completed from the germline J gene. The chain has TRBV26 and TRBJ2-1; 7 bases fit TRBD2. CDR1 is KGHPV, CDR2 FQNQEV, per germline (reference sequence). The CDR3 totals 15 residues. The junction had 4 bases not matched to a gene; V was cut back by 2 bases and J by 3 bases. The CDR3 spells CASSLTGLFYAEQFF. CDR3 bases read: TGTGCCAGCAGTCTGACGGGACTGTTCTATGCTGAGCAGTTC.

This clone was picked up one time. Gene names are mouse gene names. The read ends 1 residue early relative to the CDR3; the germline J gene fills the gap. The chain joins TRBV26 to TRBJ2-4; 8 bases match TRBD2. V shed 3 bases, J shed 0 bases, and the junction held 2 bases outside the gene matches. There are 15 residues in the CDR3. Germline-derived CDR1 and CDR2 are KGHPV and FQNQEV (reference sequence). The CDR3 bases that were read are TGTGCCAGCAGTCTACTGGGGGCGAGTCAAAACACCTTGTAC. It yields the protein CASSLLGASQNTLY. The full CDR3 protein is CASSLLGASQNTLYF. Complete variable domain (other parts from reference TRBV26 and TRBJ2-4): NSKVIQTPRYLVKGQGQKAKMRCIPEKGHPVVFWYQQNKNNEFKFLINFQNQEVLQQIDMTEKRFSAECPSNSPCSLEIQSSEAGDSALYLCASSLLGASQNTLYFGAGTRLSVL.

On this clone itself: The gene names here belong to mouse. The read is 1 residue too short to cover the CDR3 end, so that end is filled in from the germline J gene. The J gene is TRBJ1-1, the V gene TRBV13-3; 7 nucleotides line up with TRBD1. The CDR3 sequence is 14 residues long. V shed 5 bases and J 5 bases; nucleotides not matched to a gene: 9. Germline V gene lookup returns CDR1 NNHDY and CDR2 SYVADS. The chain's CDR3 is CASRLRGKGTEVFF. The CDR3 DNA, read in part, is TGTGCCAGCAGACTCAGGGGGAAGGGGACAGAAGTCTTC.

Regarding this clone: Gene names and germline refer to mouse. The read stops 1 residue short of the end of the CDR3; the missing end is completed from the germline J gene. V usage is TRBV5 and J usage is TRBJ2-7; 8 bases line up with TRBD2. The CDR3 is 15 amino acids. Germline V lookup: CDR1 LGHNA, CDR2 YNLKQL (reference sequence). V was pared by 0 bases and J by 3 bases, with 4 bases of the junction left unmatched. The CDR3 reads CASSQENWGGYEQYF. Incomplete CDR3 DNA: TGTGCCAGCAGCCAAGAGAATTGGGGGGGCTATGAACAGTAC.

Worth noting for this clone: Gene names denote mouse genes. From the germline J gene comes the end of the CDR3, since the read stops 1 residue before it. The chain couples TRBV13-3 to TRBJ2-1; weak D call: TRBD1 (5 bases). This CDR3 contains 13 residues. In germline, CDR1 is NNHDY, CDR2 SYVADS. Between the trimmed V and J ends, which lost 4 bases and 0 bases, there was a span of 5 bases. The covered CDR3 bases are TGTGCCAGCAGTCAGGGTAACTATGCTGAGCAGTTC. It is translated as CASSQGNYAEQF. The entire CDR3 sequence reads CASSQGNYAEQFF.

To note about this clone: Gene names are the mouse ones. Read data end 1 residue before the CDR3 end; the end is taken from the germline J gene. The rearrangement links TRBV26 to TRBJ2-7; 11 bases are shared with TRBD1. J gave up 6 bases and V 2 bases, and 0 bases lay outside the gene matches. This CDR3 region has 13 residues. Germline loops: CDR1 KGHPV, CDR2 FQNQEV (reference sequence). The sequenced part of the CDR3 DNA is TGTGCCAGCAGTCTGGGGACAGGGGGTGAACAGTAC. Its translation: CASSLGTGGEQY. The entire CDR3 sequence reads CASSLGTGGEQYF.